This TCR beta chain was obtained from a study of monozygotic twins with inflammatory bowel disease. With the 5' RACE reads reprocessed, TCRdb shows one record per CDR3 protein and no DNA. The specimen's table records 160,000 or so distinct CDR3 sequences. The CDR3 loop spans 19 amino acids. Germline CDR1 DFQATT, CDR2 SNEGSKA (reference sequence). Sequencing was done on a sample of blood. The chain joins TRBV20-1 to TRBJ2-1; the TCRdb call, TRBD2, lacks DNA for checking. The origin of this receptor is a human donor with ulcerative colitis or Crohn's disease, or a healthy co-twin of an affected twin (not recorded which). This CDR3 reads CSARVLGLAGSFSYNEQFF.